The rows below give T cell receptor beta chains drawn from one sample of a study of blood T cell repertoires in COVID-19. Profiled with immunoSEQ multiplex PCR; TCRdb holds only in-frame clones, not every one. The sample lists approximately 350,000 clones, approximately 89% occurring once. The material sequenced was peripheral blood. These receptors were taken from a woman aged 18-29 years who had recovered from COVID-19. CDR3s include the opening cysteine and the closing phenylalanine or tryptophan. The D gene is left open where the match is weak. Only some rows state a clone size, as once, few, many or a class for expanded clones.

j_gene: TRBJ1-1
d_gene: NA
abundance: NA
v_gene: TRBV7-2
CDR3aa: CASSLRSGIAEAFF
CDR3nt: TGTGCCAGCAGCTTACGGTCAGGGATCGCTGAAGCTTTCTTT

j_gene: TRBJ2-3
d_gene: NA
abundance: NA
v_gene: TRBV7-9
CDR3aa: CASSPGVAGTDTQYF
CDR3nt: TGTGCCAGCAGCCCAGGGGTTGCCGGCACAGATACGCAGTATTTT

j_gene: TRBJ1-2
d_gene: NA
abundance: NA
v_gene: TRBV6-2/TRBV6-3
CDR3aa: CASSYSQLYGYTF
CDR3nt: TGTGCCAGCAGTTACTCACAGCTCTATGGCTACACCTTC

j_gene: TRBJ1-3
d_gene: NA
abundance: NA
v_gene: TRBV5-4
CDR3aa: CASSSGQRSGNTIYF
CDR3nt: TGTGCCAGCAGCAGCGGACAGCGATCTGGAAACACCATATATTTT

j_gene: TRBJ2-1
d_gene: TRBD2
abundance: NA
v_gene: TRBV7-2
CDR3aa: CASSSPSGEQFF
CDR3nt: TGTGCCAGCAGCTCACCTAGCGGTGAGCAGTTCTTC

j_gene: TRBJ2-5
d_gene: NA
abundance: once
v_gene: TRBV5-1
CDR3aa: CASSLVSTEETQYF
CDR3nt: TGCGCCAGCAGCTTGGTTTCGACAGAAGAGACCCAGTACTTC

j_gene: TRBJ2-5
d_gene: NA
abundance: NA
v_gene: TRBV14
CDR3aa: CASSQVRWTQYF
CDR3nt: TGTGCCAGCAGCCAAGTGAGGTGGACCCAGTACTTC

j_gene: TRBJ2-1
d_gene: TRBD2
abundance: NA
v_gene: TRBV13
CDR3aa: CASAAGGPTDDEQFF
CDR3nt: TGTGCCAGTGCGGCGGGAGGGCCAACGGACGATGAGCAGTTCTTC

j_gene: TRBJ1-1
d_gene: NA
abundance: few
v_gene: TRBV14
CDR3aa: CASSHYRFANTEAFF
CDR3nt: TGTGCCAGCAGCCATTACAGGTTCGCAAACACTGAAGCTTTCTTT

j_gene: TRBJ2-5
d_gene: TRBD2
abundance: NA
v_gene: TRBV5-1
CDR3aa: CASSPGTSGSGETQYF
CDR3nt: TGCGCCAGCAGCCCGGGGACTAGCGGGAGTGGGGAGACCCAGTACTTC

j_gene: TRBJ1-5
d_gene: TRBD1
abundance: NA
v_gene: TRBV7-2
CDR3aa: CASSSLLTGDQPQHF
CDR3nt: TGTGCCAGCAGCTCGTTACTGACAGGGGATCAGCCCCAGCATTTT

j_gene: TRBJ1-4
d_gene: TRBD1
abundance: NA
v_gene: TRBV14
CDR3aa: CASSQVYRGKLFF
CDR3nt: TGTGCCAGCAGCCAAGTATACAGGGGGAAACTGTTTTTT

j_gene: TRBJ2-3
d_gene: NA
abundance: NA
v_gene: TRBV30
CDR3aa: CAWSVRGRLGDTQYF
CDR3nt: TGTGCCTGGAGTGTACGAGGCCGCCTCGGGGATACGCAGTATTTT

j_gene: TRBJ1-1
d_gene: TRBD1
abundance: NA
v_gene: TRBV19
CDR3aa: CASSVQGRNTEAFF
CDR3nt: TGTGCCAGTAGTGTACAGGGGCGGAACACTGAAGCTTTCTTT

j_gene: TRBJ1-6
d_gene: TRBD1
abundance: NA
v_gene: TRBV12-3/TRBV12-4
CDR3aa: CASSLQGASPLHF
CDR3nt: TGTGCCAGCAGTTTACAGGGGGCTTCACCCCTCCACTTT

j_gene: TRBJ2-3
d_gene: TRBD2
abundance: NA
v_gene: TRBV9
CDR3aa: CASSVDLVGGKADTQYF
CDR3nt: TGTGCCAGCAGCGTAGATTTGGTGGGGGGGAAGGCGGATACGCAGTATTTT

j_gene: TRBJ1-1
d_gene: NA
abundance: NA
v_gene: TRBV19
CDR3aa: CASSIYRSEAFF
CDR3nt: TGTGCCAGTAGTATATACCGGTCTGAAGCTTTCTTT

j_gene: TRBJ1-2
d_gene: TRBD1
abundance: NA
v_gene: TRBV7-2
CDR3aa: CASSLAQVAGGNGYTF
CDR3nt: TGTGCCAGCAGCTTAGCGCAGGTGGCAGGGGGCAATGGCTACACCTTC

j_gene: TRBJ2-5
d_gene: TRBD2
abundance: NA
v_gene: TRBV19
CDR3aa: CASSIELAKQETQYF
CDR3nt: TGTGCCAGTAGTATAGAACTAGCGAAACAAGAGACCCAGTACTTC

j_gene: TRBJ1-3
d_gene: NA
abundance: NA
v_gene: TRBV12-3/TRBV12-4
CDR3aa: CASSLGAGNTIYF
CDR3nt: TGTGCCAGCAGTTTAGGGGCGGGAAACACCATATATTTT

j_gene: TRBJ1-1
d_gene: TRBD1
abundance: NA
v_gene: TRBV6-6
CDR3aa: CASSYWTGGDTEAFF
CDR3nt: TGTGCCAGCAGTTACTGGACAGGGGGCGACACTGAAGCTTTCTTT

j_gene: TRBJ1-4
d_gene: NA
abundance: NA
v_gene: TRBV4-3
CDR3aa: CASSQDGANEKLFF
CDR3nt: TGCGCCAGCAGCCAAGATGGAGCTAATGAAAAACTGTTTTTT

j_gene: TRBJ2-1
d_gene: NA
abundance: NA
v_gene: TRBV5-1
CDR3aa: CASSLGPYRASSYNEQFF
CDR3nt: TGCGCCAGCAGCTTGGGACCGTACAGGGCTAGCTCCTACAATGAGCAGTTCTTC

j_gene: TRBJ1-4
d_gene: TRBD1
abundance: NA
v_gene: TRBV7-9
CDR3aa: CASSGGQRYEEKLFF
CDR3nt: TGTGCCAGCAGCGGGGGACAGCGGTATGAGGAAAAACTGTTTTTT

j_gene: TRBJ1-5
d_gene: NA
abundance: NA
v_gene: TRBV15
CDR3aa: CATSRDFRDQPQHF
CDR3nt: TGTGCCACCAGCAGAGACTTTCGCGATCAGCCCCAGCATTTT

j_gene: TRBJ2-3
d_gene: NA
abundance: NA
v_gene: TRBV15
CDR3aa: CATSRDYKLDTQYF
CDR3nt: TGTGCCACCAGCAGAGACTATAAGCTGGATACGCAGTATTTT

j_gene: TRBJ1-5
d_gene: NA
abundance: NA
v_gene: TRBV7-9
CDR3aa: CASSLQSGQPQHF
CDR3nt: TGTGCCAGCAGCTTACAAAGCGGCCAGCCCCAGCATTTT

j_gene: TRBJ2-3
d_gene: TRBD2
abundance: once
v_gene: TRBV27
CDR3aa: CASSITPSGTFLNTQYF
CDR3nt: TGTGCCAGCAGTATTACTCCTAGCGGGACCTTTCTGAATACGCAGTATTTT

j_gene: TRBJ1-2
d_gene: TRBD1
abundance: NA
v_gene: TRBV7-9
CDR3aa: CASSSGTGNNYGYTF
CDR3nt: TGTGCCAGCAGCTCAGGGACAGGGAATAACTATGGCTACACCTTC

j_gene: TRBJ1-6
d_gene: NA
abundance: NA
v_gene: TRBV5-1
CDR3aa: CASSSRQNNNSPLHF
CDR3nt: TGCGCCAGCAGCTCGAGACAGAACAATAATTCACCCCTCCACTTT

j_gene: TRBJ2-2
d_gene: TRBD2
abundance: NA
v_gene: TRBV29-1
CDR3aa: CSVRPGLARTGELFF
CDR3nt: TGCAGCGTCCGCCCGGGACTAGCGCGTACCGGGGAGCTGTTTTTT

j_gene: TRBJ2-1
d_gene: NA
abundance: NA
v_gene: TRBV11-3
CDR3aa: CASSLERAGSSSSEQFF
CDR3nt: TGTGCCAGCAGCTTAGAAAGGGCGGGTTCCTCTTCAAGTGAGCAGTTCTTC